Below, 10 T cell receptor beta chains from the same sample are listed, as sequenced in a study of blood T cell repertoires in COVID-19. This table comes from immunoSEQ multiplex PCR, and its TCRdb copy is limited to in-frame clones, with some not included. Here the sample spans around 97,000 clones, approximately 82% being singletons. Sequenced input: peripheral blood. The receptors derive from a man between 65 and 85 years old with acute or convalescent COVID-19.

This chain uses TRBV30 with TRBJ1-2; D may be TRBD1 (6 bases). Looked up from germline, CDR1 is GTSNPN and CDR2 is SVGIG (reference sequence). Trimming removed 1 base at V and 1 base at J, with 16 bases between. This CDR3 contains 16 residues. Here the CDR3 reads CAWSGRRGTSNYGYTF. The DNA for the CDR3 is TGTGCCTGGAGTGGCCGAAGGGGGACCAGTAACTATGGCTACACCTTC.

The chain employs TRBV19 and TRBJ2-3, with TRBD1 as a possible D gene (5 bases). The germline V gene has CDR1 LNHDA and CDR2 SQIVND (reference sequence). V was cut by 4 bases and J by 3 bases, with 14 bases left in between. The CDR3 length is 15 residues. The CDR3 coding sequence is TGTGCCAGTAGTAGGCAGGGATCCTCTACAGATACGCAGTATTTT. Protein product: CASSRQGSSTDTQYF.

The chain carries TRBV27 and TRBJ1-1; a possible D gene is TRBD1 (6 bases). There are 15 residues in the CDR3. The V and J ends lost 7 bases and 4 bases respectively, with 19 bases between them. CDR1 is MNHEY and CDR2 is SMNVEV in the germline V gene (reference sequence). The CDR3 sequence: CASTFRGDTATEAFF. The CDR3 DNA reads TGTGCCAGCACTTTCCGAGGGGACACAGCCACTGAAGCTTTCTTT.

The chain is built from TRBV27 and TRBJ2-7, with TRBD2 identical over 7 bases. This CDR3 spans 14 amino acids. Germline V CDR1 and CDR2: MNHEY, SMNVEV (reference sequence). Losses at the gene ends were 4 bases for V and 2 bases for J; bases not matched to a gene: 5. The CDR3 loop is CASSSREPPYEQYF. CDR3 in DNA: TGTGCCAGCAGTTCGCGGGAGCCCCCCTACGAGCAGTACTTC.

This clone came up once. V usage is TRBV18 and J usage is TRBJ1-5; D remains unclear. CDR1 and CDR2 from the germline V gene are KGHSH and LQKENI. V dropped 2 bases and J dropped 7 bases, with 12 bases sitting between them. The CDR3 extends over 14 amino acids. Here the CDR3 DNA reads TGTGCCAGCTCACCAGAGGAAATGCTGCAGCCCCAGCATTTT. The encoded protein is CASSPEEMLQPQHF.

CDR3 residues: CSVGLAGAGANVLTF. The CDR3 coding sequence is TGCAGCGTTGGACTAGCGGGGGCTGGGGCCAACGTCCTGACTTTC. The V call is TRBV29-1, the J call TRBJ2-6; 12 bases fit TRBD2. The CDR3 covers 15 residues. V lost 4 bases, J lost 2 bases, and 0 bases stayed unmatched. Germline lookup yields CDR1 SQVTM and CDR2 ANQGSEA.

The rearrangement joins TRBV9 to TRBJ2-7; the match to TRBD1 covers 9 bases. Per germline, CDR1 SGDLS and CDR2 YYNGEE. This CDR3 comprises 18 residues. After removal of 1 base from V and 3 bases from J, the junction contained 14 bases not matched to a gene. The CDR3 is CASSVRGDRRDRDYEQYF. The DNA of the CDR3 is TGTGCCAGCAGCGTAAGGGGGGATAGGCGGGACAGGGACTACGAGCAGTACTTC.

The chain is built from TRBV30 and TRBJ1-2; 7 bases match TRBD1. The ends lost 2 bases at V and 4 bases at J; junction bases unmatched: 10. Germline CDR1 and CDR2: GTSNPN and SVGIG (reference sequence). CDR3 size: 15 residues. As DNA, the CDR3 is TGTGCCTGGAGTCTAGCCACAGGGGTACCCTATGGCTACACCTTC. Residues: CAWSLATGVPYGYTF.

The rearrangement uses TRBV18 and TRBJ2-2; 11 bases match TRBD1. The CDR3 consists of 21 residues. CDR1 and CDR2 (germline): KGHSH, LQKENI. Unmatched junction bases numbered 21, after V lost 3 bases and J lost 6 bases. CDR3 sequence reads: CASSPRILPGTGTGGPGELFF. The CDR3, as DNA: TGTGCCAGCTCACCGCGAATTCTCCCCGGGACCGGGACAGGGGGACCCGGGGAGCTGTTTTTT.

The chain employs TRBV9 and TRBJ1-2, with D perhaps TRBD1 (5 bases). Trimming took 3 bases from V and 6 from J, leaving 27 bases between them. Germline V gene lookup returns CDR1 SGDLS and CDR2 YYNGEE. The CDR3 sequence is 18 residues long. The CDR3 loop is CASSASLQGYFGRHGYTF. The CDR3 nucleotides read TGTGCCAGCAGCGCCTCCCTCCAGGGTTACTTTGGCCGCCATGGCTACACCTTC.